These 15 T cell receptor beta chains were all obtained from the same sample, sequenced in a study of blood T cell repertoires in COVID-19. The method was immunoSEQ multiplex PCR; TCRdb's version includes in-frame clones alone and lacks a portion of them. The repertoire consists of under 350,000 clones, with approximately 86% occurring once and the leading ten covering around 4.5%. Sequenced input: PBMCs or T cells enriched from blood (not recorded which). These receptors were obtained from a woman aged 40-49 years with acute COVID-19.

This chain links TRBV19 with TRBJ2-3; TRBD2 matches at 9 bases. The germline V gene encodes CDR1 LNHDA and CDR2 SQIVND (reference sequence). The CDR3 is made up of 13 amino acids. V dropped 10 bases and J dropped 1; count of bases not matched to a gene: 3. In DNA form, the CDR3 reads TGTGCCACCCGGACTAGCGGCACAGATACGCAGTATTTT. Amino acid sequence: CATRTSGTDTQYF.

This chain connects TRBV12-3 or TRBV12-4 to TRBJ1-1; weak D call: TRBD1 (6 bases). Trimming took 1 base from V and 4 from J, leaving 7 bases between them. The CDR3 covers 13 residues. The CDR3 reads CASSLGGPTEAFF. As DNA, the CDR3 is TGTGCCAGCAGTTTAGGGGGGCCCACTGAAGCTTTCTTT.

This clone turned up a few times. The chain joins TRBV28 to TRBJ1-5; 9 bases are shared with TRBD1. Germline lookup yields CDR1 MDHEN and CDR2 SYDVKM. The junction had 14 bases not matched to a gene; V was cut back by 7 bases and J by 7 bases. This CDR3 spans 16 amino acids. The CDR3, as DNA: TGTGCCAGCACCTCCTGGGGGGCGGACAGGGGCCAGCCCCAGCATTTT. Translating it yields CASTSWGADRGQPQHF.

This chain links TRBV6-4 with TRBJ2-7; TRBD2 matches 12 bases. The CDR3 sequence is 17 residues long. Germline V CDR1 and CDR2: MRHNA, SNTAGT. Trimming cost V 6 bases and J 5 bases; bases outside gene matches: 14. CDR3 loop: CASSLKPLAGGLNEQYF. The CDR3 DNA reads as TGTGCCAGCAGCCTCAAGCCCCTAGCGGGAGGGCTGAACGAGCAGTACTTC.

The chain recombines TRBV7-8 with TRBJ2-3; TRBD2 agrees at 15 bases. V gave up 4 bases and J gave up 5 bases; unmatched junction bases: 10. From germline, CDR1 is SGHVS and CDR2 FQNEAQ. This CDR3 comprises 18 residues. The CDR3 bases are TGTGCCAGCAGCTCCCCTTATGGGACTAGCGGGGGGTTAGATACGCAGTATTTT. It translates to CASSSPYGTSGGLDTQYF.

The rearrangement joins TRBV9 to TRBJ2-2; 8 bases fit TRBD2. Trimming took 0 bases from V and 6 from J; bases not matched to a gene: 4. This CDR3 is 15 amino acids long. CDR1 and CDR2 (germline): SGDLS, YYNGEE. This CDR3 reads CASSVGGGRSGELFF. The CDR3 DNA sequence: TGTGCCAGCAGCGTAGGTGGCGGGAGGTCCGGGGAGCTGTTTTTT.

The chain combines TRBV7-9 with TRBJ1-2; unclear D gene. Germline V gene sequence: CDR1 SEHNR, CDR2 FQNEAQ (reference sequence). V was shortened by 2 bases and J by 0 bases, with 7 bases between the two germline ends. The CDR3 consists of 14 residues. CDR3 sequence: CASSLQKSNYGYTF. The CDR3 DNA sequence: TGTGCCAGCAGCTTACAGAAGTCTAACTATGGCTACACCTTC.

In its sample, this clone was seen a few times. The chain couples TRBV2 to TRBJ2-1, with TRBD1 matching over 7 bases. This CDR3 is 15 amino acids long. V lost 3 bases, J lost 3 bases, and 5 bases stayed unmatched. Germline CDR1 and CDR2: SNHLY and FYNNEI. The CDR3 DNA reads TGTGCCAGCAGTGAGATGGGGACAGACTACAATGAGCAGTTCTTC. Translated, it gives CASSEMGTDYNEQFF.

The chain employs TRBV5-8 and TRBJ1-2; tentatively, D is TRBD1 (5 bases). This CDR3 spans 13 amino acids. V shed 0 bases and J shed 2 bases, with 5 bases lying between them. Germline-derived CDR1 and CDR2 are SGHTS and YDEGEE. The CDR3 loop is CASSLDRNYGYTF. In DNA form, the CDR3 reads TGTGCCAGCAGCTTGGACAGGAACTATGGCTACACCTTC.

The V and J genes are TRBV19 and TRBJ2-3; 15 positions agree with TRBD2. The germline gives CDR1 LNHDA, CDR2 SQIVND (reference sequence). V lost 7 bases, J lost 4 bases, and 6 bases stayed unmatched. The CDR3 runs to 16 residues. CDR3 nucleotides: TGTGCCAGTAACCCAAGGACTAGCGGGGGGGCAGATACGCAGTATTTT. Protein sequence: CASNPRTSGGADTQYF.

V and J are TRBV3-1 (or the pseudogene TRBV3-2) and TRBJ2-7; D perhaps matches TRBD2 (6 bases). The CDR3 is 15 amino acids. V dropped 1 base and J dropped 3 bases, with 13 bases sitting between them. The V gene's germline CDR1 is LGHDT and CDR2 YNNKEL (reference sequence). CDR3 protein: CASSQAPEGGYEQYF. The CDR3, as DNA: TGTGCCAGCAGCCAAGCCCCGGAGGGTGGCTACGAGCAGTACTTC.

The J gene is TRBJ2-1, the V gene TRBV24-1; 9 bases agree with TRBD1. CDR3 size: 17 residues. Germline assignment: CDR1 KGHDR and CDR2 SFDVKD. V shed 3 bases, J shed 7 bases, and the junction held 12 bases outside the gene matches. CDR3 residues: CATSDTTGTGILNEQFF. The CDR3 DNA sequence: TGTGCCACCAGTGATACTACCGGGACAGGGATTTTAAATGAGCAGTTCTTC.

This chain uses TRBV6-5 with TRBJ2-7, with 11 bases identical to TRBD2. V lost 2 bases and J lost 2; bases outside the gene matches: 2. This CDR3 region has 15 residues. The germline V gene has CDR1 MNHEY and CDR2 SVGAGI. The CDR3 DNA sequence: TGTGCCAGCAGTTACACTAGCGGGAGTCCCTACGAGCAGTACTTC. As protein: CASSYTSGSPYEQYF.

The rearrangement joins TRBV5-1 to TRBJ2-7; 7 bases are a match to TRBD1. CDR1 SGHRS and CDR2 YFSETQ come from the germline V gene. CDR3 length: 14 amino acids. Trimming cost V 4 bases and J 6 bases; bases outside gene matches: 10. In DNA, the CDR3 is TGCGCCAGCAGCGATTCCGGGACAGTTGGCGAGCAGTACTTC. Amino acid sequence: CASSDSGTVGEQYF.

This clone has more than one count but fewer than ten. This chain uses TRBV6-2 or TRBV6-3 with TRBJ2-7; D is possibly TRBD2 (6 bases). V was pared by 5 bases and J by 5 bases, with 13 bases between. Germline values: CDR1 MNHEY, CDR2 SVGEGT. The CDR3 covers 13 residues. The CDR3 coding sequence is TGTGCCAGCAGTACACGTTGGAGGGACGAGCAGTACTTC. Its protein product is CASSTRWRDEQYF.